A single sample is the source of the 5 T cell receptor beta chains below, sequenced in a study of T cell repertoires in aging, cancer and after chemotherapy. Peripheral blood genomic DNA, not sorted cells or RNA, was the template. Multiplex touch-down PCR with TRB-A/B primers amplified rearranged V-D-J TRB sequences. Via MiXCR, TCRdb re-called the multiplex PCR reads, giving one row per CDR3 protein. The repertoire includes 7,900 or so distinct CDR3 sequences, more than 25% of them detected once, and 3.3% sits in the top ten. The specimen was blood. These receptors all stem from a human donor in good health.

In its sample, this clonotype was seen a few times. This chain links TRBV27 with TRBJ2-5; the match to TRBD1 covers 9 bases. The CDR3 covers 14 residues. V shed 8 bases and J 2 bases; nucleotides not matched to a gene: 6. CDR1 and CDR2 (germline): MNHEY, SMNVEV (reference sequence). CDR3 sequence (DNA): TGTGCCAGCGGCACGGACAGGGGTCAAGAGACCCAGTACTTC. It codes for CASGTDRGQETQYF.

The genes are TRBV15 and TRBJ2-1; 7 nucleotides line up with TRBD2. Germline CDR1 is LNHNV and CDR2 is YYDKDF (reference sequence). This CDR3 is built from 15 residues. J was trimmed by 5 bases and V by 1 base; bases with no gene match: 5. The CDR3 here is CATSRAGRLDNEQFF. As DNA, the CDR3 is TGTGCCACCAGCAGAGCCGGGAGGTTAGACAATGAGCAGTTCTTC.

This clonotype came up a few times. V usage is TRBV7-2 and J usage is TRBJ2-5; D is possibly TRBD2 (9 bases). V was trimmed by 1 base and J by 5 bases, leaving 29 bases between them. Germline V gene sequence: CDR1 SGHTA, CDR2 FQGNSA. The CDR3 covers 20 residues. Here the CDR3 DNA reads TGTGCCAGCAGCTTAGATCAGGGGGCGAGAATAGCGGGAGATGAGGAGACCCAGTACTTC. It codes for CASSLDQGARIAGDEETQYF.

The chain joins TRBV5-6 to TRBJ2-1; D is uncertain. V was trimmed by 4 bases and J by 6 bases, leaving 11 bases between them. Germline CDR1 SGHDT, CDR2 YYEEEE. The CDR3 has 13 amino acids. The CDR3, as DNA: TGTGCCAGCAGCGGGATTACCCTCAATGAGCAGTTCTTC. This translates into CASSGITLNEQFF. Full variable domain (missing parts from reference TRBV5-6 and TRBJ2-1): DAGVTQSPTHLIKTRGQQVTLRCSPKSGHDTVSWYQQALGQGPQFIFQYYEEEERQRGNFPDRFSGHQFPNYSSELNVNALLLGDSALYLCASSGITLNEQFFGPGTRLTVL.

Points on this clonotype: This may come from a read error, since a much larger clone is one base off. The chain has TRBV6-1 and TRBJ2-3; 11 bases fit TRBD1. V trimming: 4 bases; J trimming: 4 bases; junction bases outside the gene matches: 1. Germline CDR1 MNHNS, CDR2 SASEGT. The CDR3 has 14 residues. The CDR3 bases are TGTGCCAGCAGTGGGACAGGGGGCTCAGATACGCAGTATTTT. It is translated as CASSGTGGSDTQYF.